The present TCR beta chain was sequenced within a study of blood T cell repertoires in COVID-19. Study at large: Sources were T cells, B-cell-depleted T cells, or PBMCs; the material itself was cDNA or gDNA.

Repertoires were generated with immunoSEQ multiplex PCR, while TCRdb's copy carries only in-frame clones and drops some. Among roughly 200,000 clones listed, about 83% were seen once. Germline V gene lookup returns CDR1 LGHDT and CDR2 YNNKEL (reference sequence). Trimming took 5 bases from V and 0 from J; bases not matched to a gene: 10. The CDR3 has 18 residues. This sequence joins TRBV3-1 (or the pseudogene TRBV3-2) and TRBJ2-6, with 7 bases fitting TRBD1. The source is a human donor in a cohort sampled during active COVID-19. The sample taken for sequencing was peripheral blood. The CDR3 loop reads CASSKPGQLTSGANVLTF. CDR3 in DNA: TGTGCCAGCAGCAAACCGGGACAGTTAACCTCTGGGGCCAACGTCCTGACTTTC.